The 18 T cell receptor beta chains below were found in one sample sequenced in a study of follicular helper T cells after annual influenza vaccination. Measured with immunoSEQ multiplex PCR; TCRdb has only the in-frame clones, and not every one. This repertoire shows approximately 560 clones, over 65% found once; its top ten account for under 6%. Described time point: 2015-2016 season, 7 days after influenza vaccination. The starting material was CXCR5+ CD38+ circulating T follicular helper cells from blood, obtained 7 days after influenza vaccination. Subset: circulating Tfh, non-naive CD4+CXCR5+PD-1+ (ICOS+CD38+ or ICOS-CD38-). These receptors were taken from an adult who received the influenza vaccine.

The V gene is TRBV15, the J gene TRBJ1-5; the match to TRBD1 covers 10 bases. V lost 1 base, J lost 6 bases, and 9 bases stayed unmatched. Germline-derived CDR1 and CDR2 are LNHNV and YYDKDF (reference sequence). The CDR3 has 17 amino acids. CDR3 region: CATSRGLGGQGGQPQHF. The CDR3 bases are TGTGCCACCAGCAGAGGTCTCGGAGGACAGGGGGGTCAGCCCCAGCATTTT.

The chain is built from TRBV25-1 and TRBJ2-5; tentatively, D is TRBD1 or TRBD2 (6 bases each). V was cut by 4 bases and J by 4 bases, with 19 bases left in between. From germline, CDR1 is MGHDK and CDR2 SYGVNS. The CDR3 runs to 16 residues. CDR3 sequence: CASSVSEGGLRETQYF. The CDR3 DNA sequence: TGTGCCAGCAGTGTCTCTGAGGGGGGCTTAAGAGAGACCCAGTACTTC. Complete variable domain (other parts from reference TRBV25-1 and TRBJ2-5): EADIYQTPRYLVIGTGKKITLECSQTMGHDKMYWYQQDPGMELHLIHYSYGVNSTEKGDLSSESTVSRIRTEHFPLTLESARPSHTSQYLCASSVSEGGLRETQYFGPGTRLLVL.

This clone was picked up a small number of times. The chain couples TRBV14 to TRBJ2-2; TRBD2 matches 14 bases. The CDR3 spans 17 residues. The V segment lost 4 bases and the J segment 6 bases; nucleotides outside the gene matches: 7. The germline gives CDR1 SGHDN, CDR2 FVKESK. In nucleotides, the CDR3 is TGTGCCAGCAGCCTCGATCGGACTAGCGGGAGGTCCGGGGAGCTGTTTTTT. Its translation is CASSLDRTSGRSGELFF.

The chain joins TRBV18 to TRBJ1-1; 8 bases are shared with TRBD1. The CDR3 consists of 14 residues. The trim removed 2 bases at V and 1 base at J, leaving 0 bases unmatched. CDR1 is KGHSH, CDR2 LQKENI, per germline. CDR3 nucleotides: TGTGCCAGCTCACCAGGACAGGGGAACACTGAAGCTTTCTTT. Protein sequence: CASSPGQGNTEAFF.

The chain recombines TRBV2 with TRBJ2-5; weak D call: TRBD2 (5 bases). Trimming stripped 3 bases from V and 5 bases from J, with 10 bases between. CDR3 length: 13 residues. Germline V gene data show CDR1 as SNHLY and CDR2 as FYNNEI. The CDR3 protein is CASSEGRRETQYF. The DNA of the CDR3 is TGTGCCAGCAGTGAGGGAAGGAGGGAGACCCAGTACTTC.

The CDR3 protein is CASSPSRQGLNIQYF. CDR3 sequence (DNA): TGTGCCAGCAGTCCCTCGAGACAGGGTTTAAACATTCAGTACTTC. The chain recombines TRBV6-5 with TRBJ2-4; 7 nucleotides line up with TRBD1. From germline, CDR1 is MNHEY and CDR2 SVGAGI. The CDR3 is 15 amino acids. V gave up 5 bases and J gave up 6 bases; unmatched junction bases: 10.

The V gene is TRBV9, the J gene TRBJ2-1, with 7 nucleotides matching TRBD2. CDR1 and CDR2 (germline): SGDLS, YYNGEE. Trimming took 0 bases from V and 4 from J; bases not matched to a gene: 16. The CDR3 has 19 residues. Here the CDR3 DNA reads TGTGCCAGCAGCGTAGACCCCACCTCTCTAGCGGCCCGGTACAATGAGCAGTTCTTC. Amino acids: CASSVDPTSLAARYNEQFF.

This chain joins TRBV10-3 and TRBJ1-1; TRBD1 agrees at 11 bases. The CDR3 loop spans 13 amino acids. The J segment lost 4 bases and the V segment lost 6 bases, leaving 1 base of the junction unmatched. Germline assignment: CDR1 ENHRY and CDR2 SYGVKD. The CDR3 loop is CAISGTGGTEAFF. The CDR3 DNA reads TGTGCCATCAGCGGGACAGGGGGCACTGAAGCTTTCTTT.

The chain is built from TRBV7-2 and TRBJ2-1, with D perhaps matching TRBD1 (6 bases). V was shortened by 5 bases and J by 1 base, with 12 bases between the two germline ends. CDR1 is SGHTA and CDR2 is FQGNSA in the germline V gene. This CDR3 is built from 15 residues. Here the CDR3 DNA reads TGTGCCAGCAGCCGAACAGGGTGGTCCTACAATGAGCAGTTCTTC. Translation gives CASSRTGWSYNEQFF.

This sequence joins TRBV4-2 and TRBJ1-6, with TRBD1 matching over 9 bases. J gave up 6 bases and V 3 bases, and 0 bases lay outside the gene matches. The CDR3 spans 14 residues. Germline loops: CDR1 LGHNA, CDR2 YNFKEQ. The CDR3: CASSQGQGNSPLHF. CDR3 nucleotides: TGTGCCAGCAGCCAGGGACAGGGTAATTCACCCCTCCACTTT.

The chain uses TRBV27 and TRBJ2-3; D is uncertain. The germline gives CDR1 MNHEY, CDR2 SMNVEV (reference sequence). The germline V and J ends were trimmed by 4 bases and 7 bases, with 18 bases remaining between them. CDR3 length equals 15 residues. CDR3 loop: CASSSTPSSPYTQYF. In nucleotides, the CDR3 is TGTGCCAGCAGTTCGACCCCATCGTCACCGTATACGCAGTATTTT.

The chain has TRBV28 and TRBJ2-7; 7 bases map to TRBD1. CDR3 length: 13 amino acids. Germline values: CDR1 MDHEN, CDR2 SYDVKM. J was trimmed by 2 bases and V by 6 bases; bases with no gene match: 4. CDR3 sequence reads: CASRGTATYEQYF. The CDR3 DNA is TGTGCCAGCAGAGGGACAGCTACCTACGAGCAGTACTTC.

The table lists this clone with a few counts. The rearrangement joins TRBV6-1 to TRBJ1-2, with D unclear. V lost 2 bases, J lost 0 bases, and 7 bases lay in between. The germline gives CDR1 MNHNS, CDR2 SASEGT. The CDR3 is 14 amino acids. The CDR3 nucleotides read TGTGCCAGCAGTGAACAGAGGGCTAACTATGGCTACACCTTC. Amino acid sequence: CASSEQRANYGYTF.

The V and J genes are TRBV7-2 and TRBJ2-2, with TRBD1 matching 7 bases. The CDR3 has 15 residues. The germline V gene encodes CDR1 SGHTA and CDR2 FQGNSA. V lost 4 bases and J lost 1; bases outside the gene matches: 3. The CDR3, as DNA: TGTGCCAGCAGCTGGGGACAGAGGAACACCGGGGAGCTGTTTTTT. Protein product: CASSWGQRNTGELFF.

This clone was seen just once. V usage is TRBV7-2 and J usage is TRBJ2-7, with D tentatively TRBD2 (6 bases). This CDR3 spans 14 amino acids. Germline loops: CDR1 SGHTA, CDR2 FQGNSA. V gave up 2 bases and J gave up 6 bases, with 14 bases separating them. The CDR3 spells CASSLRWREAEQYF. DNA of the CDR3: TGTGCCAGCAGCTTAAGGTGGAGGGAGGCCGAGCAGTACTTC.

CDR3 DNA: TGTGCCAGCAGTGACTCGGGTGGGGCAAACCCCCAGGGAGCTTTCTTT. Amino acids: CASSDSGGANPQGAFF. This rearrangement joins TRBV6-4 to TRBJ1-1, with a tentative D call TRBD1 (5 bases). Trimming removed 0 bases from V and 10 bases from J, with 21 bases in between. Germline V gene sequence: CDR1 MRHNA, CDR2 SNTAGT. The CDR3 runs 16 residues.

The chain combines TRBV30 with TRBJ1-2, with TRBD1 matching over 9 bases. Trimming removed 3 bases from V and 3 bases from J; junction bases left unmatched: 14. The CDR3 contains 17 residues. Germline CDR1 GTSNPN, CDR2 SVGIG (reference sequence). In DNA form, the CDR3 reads TGTGCCTGGAGCTACATGACGGACAGGGGACAAGACTATGGCTACACCTTC. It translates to CAWSYMTDRGQDYGYTF.

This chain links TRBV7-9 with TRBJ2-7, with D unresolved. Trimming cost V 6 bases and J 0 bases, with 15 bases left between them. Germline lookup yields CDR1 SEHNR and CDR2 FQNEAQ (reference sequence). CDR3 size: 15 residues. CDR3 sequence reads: CASSPSTTRSYEQYF. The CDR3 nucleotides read TGTGCCAGCAGTCCGTCCACGACTCGCTCCTACGAGCAGTACTTC.